Sequencing of this TCR beta chain was carried out in a study of cytomegalovirus exposure and HLA in healthy donors. The study's findings and limits: Based on reports, TCR beta sequences accurately predicted HLA-A and HLA-B alleles for most subjects.

There are a few counts of this clone. Its antigen is unidentified. The V and J ends lost 0 bases and 6 bases, in that order; junction bases with no gene match: 4. CDR3 size: 15 residues. Germline V gives CDR1 SGHRS, CDR2 YFSETQ. PCR employed 60 Vbeta and 13 Jbeta primers. Sequencing was performed with immunoSEQ multiplex PCR; in TCRdb, only in-frame clones are kept and a portion is missing. The profile shows about 110,000 clones, 75% of them singletons. The source is a male donor in good health and CMV-seropositive. The sample was PBMCs. This chain uses TRBV5-1 with TRBJ2-2, with 8 positions matching TRBD2. CDR3 coding DNA: TGCGCCAGCAGCTTGGAGGGACTAGTGTCCGGGGAGCTGTTTTTT. It is translated as CASSLEGLVSGELFF.